A selection of T cell receptor beta chains follows, all from one sample in a study of blood T cells in healthy people across ages. TCRdb analysed the 5' RACE reads with MiXCR anew, one entry per CDR3 protein. The sample yields hundreds of thousands of distinct CDR3 sequences, over 45% seen once. Sequencing was performed on blood. The receptors derive from a man aged 30 to 45 in good health. Both conserved end residues are part of each CDR3. The D gene is left open where the match is weak. The size of a clone is reported for some rows only, either as once, few or many, or as a class for expanded clones.

TRBJ2-7 TRBV2 . . CASSESRGRPYEQYF TGTGCCAGCAGTGAATCTCGGGGGCGCCCCTACGAGCAGTACTTC
TRBJ1-5 TRBV7-2 . . CASSLAPSNQPQHF TGTGCCAGCAGCTTAGCACCGAGCAATCAGCCCCAGCATTTT
TRBJ2-3 TRBV6-5 . few CASSYSAVSTDTQYF TGTGCCAGCAGTTACTCGGCAGTTAGCACAGATACGCAGTATTTT
TRBJ2-3 TRBV27 . . CASSPATPPLGDTQYF TGTGCCAGCAGTCCAGCCACCCCACCGCTGGGTGATACGCAGTATTTT
TRBJ1-2 TRBV3-1 . . CASSQDKRSINYGYTF TGTGCCAGCAGCCAAGATAAAAGGTCCATAAACTATGGCTACACCTTC
TRBJ2-1 TRBV29-1 TRBD2 many CSVATSGSEQFF TGCAGCGTTGCGACTAGCGGGAGCGAGCAGTTCTTC
TRBJ2-5 TRBV5-1 TRBD1 . CASTDRERGEQYF TGCGCCAGCACGGACAGGGAAAGGGGGGAGCAGTACTTC
TRBJ1-5 TRBV10-3 . few CAISESTSQPQHF TGTGCCATCAGTGAGTCGACGAGTCAGCCCCAGCATTTT
TRBJ2-4 TRBV20-1 TRBD2 few CSARVLREYAQLAKNIQYF TGCAGTGCTAGAGTTTTGCGGGAGTATGCCCAACTAGCCAAAAACATTCAGTACTTC
TRBJ2-7 TRBV25-1 . . CASSDVRAVGSYEQYF TGTGCCAGCAGTGATGTAAGAGCGGTCGGGAGCTACGAGCAGTACTTC
TRBJ1-1 TRBV29-1 . . CSVATSTEEAFF TGCAGCGTTGCCACCTCAACAGAGGAAGCTTTCTTT
TRBJ1-2 TRBV3-1 . . CASRSSGSDYGYTF TGTGCCAGCAGGAGTTCGGGGTCGGACTATGGCTACACCTTC
TRBJ2-1 TRBV3-1 TRBD2 few CASSLGLAGGGEQFF TGTGCCAGCAGCTTAGGGCTAGCGGGAGGGGGTGAGCAGTTCTTC
TRBJ2-3 TRBV23-1 TRBD1 . CASVRGQAKSDTQYF TGCGCCAGCGTCCGGGGACAGGCTAAGTCGGATACGCAGTATTTT
TRBJ2-1 TRBV29-1 TRBD2 . CSVVLTSGGDEQFF TGCAGCGTTGTTTTGACTAGCGGGGGAGATGAGCAGTTCTTC
TRBJ2-2 TRBV7-9 . . CASSSTVAGELFF TGTGCCAGCAGCTCGACCGTAGCCGGGGAGCTGTTTTTT
TRBJ1-2 TRBV29-1 TRBD1 . CSSDRETAGYTF TGCAGCTCGGACAGGGAAACGGCTGGCTACACCTTC
TRBJ2-5 TRBV11-2 . . CASSLAHPQETQYF TGTGCCAGCAGCTTAGCCCACCCTCAGGAGACCCAGTACTTC
TRBJ2-7 TRBV7-2 TRBD1 medium-sized CASSGPGQTYEQYF TGTGCCAGCAGCGGTCCGGGACAGACCTACGAGCAGTACTTC
TRBJ1-5 TRBV5-1 . few CASREEGGQPQHF TGCGCCAGCAGGGAGGAAGGGGGTCAGCCCCAGCATTTT
TRBJ2-4 TRBV28 TRBD1 . CASSFYRGPGQGASKNIQYF TGTGCCAGCAGTTTTTACAGGGGCCCCGGACAGGGGGCCTCCAAAAACATTCAGTACTTC
TRBJ2-5 TRBV7-2 . few CASSRSGMGETQYF TGTGCCAGCAGTAGGTCGGGGATGGGGGAGACCCAGTACTTC
TRBJ2-7 TRBV11-1 . few CASSFFSYNEQYF TGTGCCAGCAGCTTCTTCTCCTACAATGAGCAGTACTTC
TRBJ2-1 TRBV10-3 . once CAISDSERRNEQFF TGTGCCATCAGTGATTCCGAGCGGAGGAATGAGCAGTTCTTC
TRBJ2-7 TRBV14 . . CASSQDWGAQYF TGTGCCAGCAGCCAAGATTGGGGGGCGCAGTACTTC
TRBJ2-7 TRBV6-6 . few CASSYSIESLSYEQYF TGTGCCAGCAGTTACTCGATCGAATCGCTAAGCTACGAGCAGTACTTC
TRBJ1-1 TRBV10-3 . . CAISEMAGNTEAFF TGTGCCATCAGTGAGATGGCGGGGAACACTGAAGCTTTCTTT
TRBJ2-5 TRBV10-3 TRBD2 few CASSTGLAGEGETQYF TGTGCCAGCTCGACGGGACTAGCGGGAGAGGGGGAGACCCAGTACTTC
TRBJ2-3 TRBV29-1 TRBD2 . CSGKSGSAPSTDTQYF TGCAGCGGGAAAAGCGGGAGCGCTCCCTCCACAGATACGCAGTATTTT
TRBJ2-5 TRBV7-2 . . CASSLRGGGQETQYF TGTGCCAGCAGCTTACGGGGTGGCGGCCAAGAGACCCAGTACTTC
TRBJ1-2 TRBV12-3/TRBV12-4 . . CASSLRDIWGVPTF TGTGCCAGCAGTTTGCGGGACATATGGGGGGTGCCCACCTTC
TRBJ2-1 TRBV27 . . CASSLEQFRGSEQFF TGTGCCAGCAGTTTAGAACAGTTTAGAGGATCAGAGCAGTTCTTC
TRBJ2-5 TRBV6-2/TRBV6-3 TRBD1 few CAIGTALETQYF TGTGCCATCGGGACAGCACTGGAGACCCAGTACTTC
TRBJ2-3 TRBV6-2/TRBV6-3 TRBD2 . CASSQDPSGRIFTQYF TGTGCCAGCAGTCAAGACCCAAGCGGGAGAATCTTTACGCAGTATTTT
TRBJ2-5 TRBV10-3 . . CAISEQETPLGEQYF TGTGCCATCAGTGAACAGGAAACCCCCCTGGGGGAGCAGTACTTC
TRBJ1-2 TRBV6-1 TRBD1 . CASIENRDRGNGYTF TGTGCCAGCATTGAGAACCGGGACAGGGGGAACGGCTACACCTTC
TRBJ1-2 TRBV7-9 . . CASSSGTGRYGYTF TGTGCCAGCAGCTCAGGAACAGGACGCTATGGCTACACCTTC
TRBJ2-7 TRBV15 TRBD1 few CATSSVPPGQGSYEQYF TGTGCCACCAGCAGCGTTCCCCCGGGACAGGGCTCCTACGAGCAGTACTTC
TRBJ1-6 TRBV7-2 TRBD1 . CASSSGQGFSPLHF TGTGCCAGCAGCTCAGGACAGGGCTTTTCACCCCTCCACTTT
TRBJ2-3 TRBV10-2 . . CASSGPPDTQYF TGCGCCAGCAGTGGACCCCCAGATACGCAGTATTTT
TRBJ2-1 TRBV5-1 TRBD2 . CASSLLGSGGPSYNEQFF TGCGCCAGCAGCTTGTTGGGTAGCGGGGGCCCCTCCTACAATGAGCAGTTCTTC
TRBJ2-7 TRBV20-1 TRBD2 few CSASLSSGRYEQYF TGCAGTGCTAGTTTGTCTAGCGGGAGGTACGAGCAGTACTTC
TRBJ1-5 TRBV6-4 . . CASSPDAYQPQHF TGTGCCAGCAGTCCAGACGCTTACCAGCCCCAGCATTTT
TRBJ2-5 TRBV5-1 . many CASSRNGDQETQYF TGCGCCAGCAGCCGGAACGGGGACCAAGAGACCCAGTACTTC
TRBJ2-5 TRBV20-1 . . CSARFVQETQYF TGCAGTGCTAGATTTGTTCAAGAGACCCAGTACTTC
TRBJ2-3 TRBV10-3 TRBD2 few CAISESPLAGGDTQYF TGTGCCATCAGTGAGTCCCCCCTAGCGGGGGGTGATACGCAGTATTTT
TRBJ1-2 TRBV3-1 TRBD1 many CASSQSLVGGGYGYTF TGTGCCAGCAGCCAAAGTCTTGTAGGGGGCGGCTATGGCTACACCTTC
TRBJ2-1 TRBV29-1 . . CSVEGGGGRSYNEQFF TGCAGCGTTGAAGGGGGAGGGGGCAGGTCCTACAATGAGCAGTTCTTC